A selection of T cell receptor beta chains follows, all from one sample in a study of PD-L1 blockade in urothelial cancer. The assay was immunoSEQ multiplex PCR, and TCRdb's table has in-frame clones only and misses some. The sample holds approximately 79,000 clones, 87% seen once. The material was PBMCs, obtained around atezolizumab (anti-PD-L1) treatment. These receptors all come from a woman between 70 and 85 years old with urothelial cancer. The CDR3 runs from the conserved cysteine through the conserved F or W. The D gene is left open where the match is weak. Clone size is shown for a subset of rows, as once, few, many or a class of expanded clone.

CDR3 length: 15; D gene: TRBD1; clone size: once; V gene: TRBV19; J gene: TRBJ1-6; CDR3 protein: CASSIGGTGNSPLHF; CDR3 DNA: TGTGCCAGTAGTATAGGAGGGACAGGGAATTCACCCCTCCACTTT
CDR3 length: 17; D gene: TRBD2; clone size: .; V gene: TRBV9; J gene: TRBJ2-1; CDR3 protein: CASSVDLGLAGYNEQFF; CDR3 DNA: TGTGCCAGCAGCGTAGATTTGGGGCTAGCGGGCTACAATGAGCAGTTCTTC
CDR3 length: 14; D gene: TRBD2; clone size: .; V gene: TRBV2; J gene: TRBJ2-1; CDR3 protein: CASKLADNYNEQFF; CDR3 DNA: TGTGCCAGCAAACTAGCGGATAATTACAATGAGCAGTTCTTC
CDR3 length: 14; D gene: TRBD1; clone size: .; V gene: TRBV9; J gene: TRBJ2-5; CDR3 protein: CASSGDRGLETQYF; CDR3 DNA: TGTGCCAGCAGCGGAGACAGGGGGTTGGAGACCCAGTACTTC
CDR3 length: 14; D gene: TRBD1; clone size: .; V gene: TRBV6-6; J gene: TRBJ2-7; CDR3 protein: CASSSQGAGYEQYF; CDR3 DNA: TGTGCCAGCAGTTCCCAGGGGGCCGGGTACGAGCAGTACTTC
CDR3 length: 12; D gene: TRBD1; clone size: .; V gene: TRBV29-1; J gene: TRBJ1-5; CDR3 protein: CSVQGAGQPQHF; CDR3 DNA: TGCAGCGTCCAGGGGGCAGGCCAGCCCCAGCATTTT
CDR3 length: 13; D gene: .; clone size: .; V gene: TRBV30; J gene: TRBJ2-5; CDR3 protein: CAWGGQPGETQYF; CDR3 DNA: TGTGCCTGGGGTGGACAGCCTGGGGAGACCCAGTACTTC
CDR3 length: 14; D gene: TRBD1; clone size: once; V gene: TRBV7-2; J gene: TRBJ1-1; CDR3 protein: CASSRQGGNTEAFF; CDR3 DNA: TGTGCCAGCAGCCGACAGGGAGGAAACACTGAAGCTTTCTTT
CDR3 length: 18; D gene: TRBD1; clone size: .; V gene: TRBV11-2; J gene: TRBJ2-2; CDR3 protein: CASSPGGRVTPNTGELFF; CDR3 DNA: TGTGCCAGCAGCCCAGGGGGAAGGGTCACTCCGAACACCGGGGAGCTGTTTTTT
CDR3 length: 12; D gene: TRBD2; clone size: .; V gene: TRBV29-1; J gene: TRBJ2-7; CDR3 protein: CSVERGGHEQYF; CDR3 DNA: TGCAGCGTTGAAAGGGGAGGGCACGAGCAGTACTTC
CDR3 length: 19; D gene: .; clone size: .; V gene: TRBV18; J gene: TRBJ1-2; CDR3 protein: CASSPTPTLAGEAVYGYTF; CDR3 DNA: TGTGCCAGCTCACCTACACCCACCTTAGCGGGGGAGGCGGTCTATGGCTACACCTTC
CDR3 length: 19; D gene: TRBD2; clone size: .; V gene: TRBV19; J gene: TRBJ2-7; CDR3 protein: CASSIQTLAGGASSYEQYF; CDR3 DNA: TGTGCCAGTAGTATCCAAACCCTAGCGGGAGGCGCGAGCTCCTACGAGCAGTACTTC
CDR3 length: 12; D gene: .; clone size: .; V gene: TRBV6-6; J gene: TRBJ2-2; CDR3 protein: CANSYTTGELFF; CDR3 DNA: TGTGCCAACAGCTATACCACCGGGGAGCTGTTTTTT
CDR3 length: 15; D gene: .; clone size: .; V gene: TRBV6-5; J gene: TRBJ1-4; CDR3 protein: CASSPDLLGGEKLFF; CDR3 DNA: TGTGCCAGCAGTCCGGACCTTCTCGGGGGTGAAAAACTGTTTTTT
CDR3 length: 15; D gene: TRBD1; clone size: .; V gene: TRBV7-9; J gene: TRBJ1-1; CDR3 protein: CASSLPGTGGREAFF; CDR3 DNA: TGTGCCAGCAGCTTACCTGGGACAGGGGGACGGGAAGCTTTCTTT
CDR3 length: 19; D gene: TRBD2; clone size: .; V gene: TRBV14; J gene: TRBJ2-3; CDR3 protein: CASSQKEGSERELPDTQYF; CDR3 DNA: TGTGCCAGCAGCCAAAAGGAAGGGAGCGAGCGGGAGTTACCAGATACGCAGTATTTT
CDR3 length: 14; D gene: TRBD1; clone size: few; V gene: TRBV5-6; J gene: TRBJ1-2; CDR3 protein: CASSGTGGFYGYTF; CDR3 DNA: TGTGCCAGCAGCGGGACAGGGGGCTTCTATGGCTACACCTTC
CDR3 length: 14; D gene: TRBD2; clone size: .; V gene: TRBV29-1; J gene: TRBJ2-3; CDR3 protein: CSVEPSGATDTQYF; CDR3 DNA: TGCAGCGTTGAGCCTAGCGGGGCCACAGATACGCAGTATTTT
CDR3 length: 16; D gene: TRBD2; clone size: once; V gene: TRBV27; J gene: TRBJ2-1; CDR3 protein: CASGSLGLAGGYEQFF; CDR3 DNA: TGTGCCAGCGGCTCGTTAGGACTAGCGGGGGGTTATGAGCAGTTCTTC
CDR3 length: 9; D gene: .; clone size: .; V gene: TRBV27; J gene: TRBJ1-4; CDR3 protein: CASPCKLFF; CDR3 DNA: TGTGCCAGCCCCTGTAAACTGTTTTTT
CDR3 length: 14; D gene: TRBD2; clone size: once; V gene: TRBV5-1; J gene: TRBJ2-1; CDR3 protein: CASSFNGGDNEQFF; CDR3 DNA: TGCGCCAGCAGCTTTAACGGGGGGGACAATGAGCAGTTCTTC
CDR3 length: 16; D gene: TRBD2; clone size: .; V gene: TRBV6-4; J gene: TRBJ2-5; CDR3 protein: CASSQDSGRQQETQYF; CDR3 DNA: TGTGCCAGCAGTCAGGATAGCGGGAGACAGCAAGAGACCCAGTACTTC
CDR3 length: 14; D gene: TRBD1; clone size: .; V gene: TRBV2; J gene: TRBJ2-5; CDR3 protein: CASKGALSQETQYF; CDR3 DNA: TGTGCCAGCAAGGGGGCGCTTTCCCAGGAGACCCAGTACTTC
CDR3 length: 15; D gene: TRBD2; clone size: .; V gene: TRBV28; J gene: TRBJ2-3; CDR3 protein: CASSSSGGSTDTQYF; CDR3 DNA: TGTGCCAGCAGCTCTAGCGGGGGTAGCACAGATACGCAGTATTTT
CDR3 length: 14; D gene: .; clone size: .; V gene: TRBV6-5; J gene: TRBJ1-1; CDR3 protein: CASSYMGRSTEAFF; CDR3 DNA: TGTGCCAGCAGTTACATGGGGCGCAGCACTGAAGCTTTCTTT
CDR3 length: 13; D gene: .; clone size: few; V gene: TRBV11-2; J gene: TRBJ1-1; CDR3 protein: CASSLVQGTEAFF; CDR3 DNA: TGTGCCAGCAGCTTAGTACAGGGTACTGAAGCTTTCTTT
CDR3 length: 15; D gene: TRBD2; clone size: few; V gene: TRBV19; J gene: TRBJ2-2; CDR3 protein: CASRLAGVFTGELFF; CDR3 DNA: TGTGCCAGCCGACTAGCGGGGGTGTTCACCGGGGAGCTGTTTTTT
CDR3 length: 16; D gene: .; clone size: once; V gene: TRBV5-1; J gene: TRBJ2-2; CDR3 protein: CASSIRQSANTGELFF; CDR3 DNA: TGCGCCAGCAGCATCAGACAGTCCGCGAACACCGGGGAGCTGTTTTTT
CDR3 length: 14; D gene: .; clone size: .; V gene: TRBV6-5; J gene: TRBJ1-5; CDR3 protein: CASSYGQGSQPQHF; CDR3 DNA: TGTGCCAGCAGTTACGGCCAGGGTTCACAGCCCCAGCATTTT
CDR3 length: 16; D gene: TRBD2; clone size: .; V gene: TRBV7-2; J gene: TRBJ2-7; CDR3 protein: CASSVGLAGGRDEQYF; CDR3 DNA: TGTGCCAGCAGCGTGGGACTAGCGGGAGGACGCGACGAGCAGTACTTC
CDR3 length: 14; D gene: TRBD1; clone size: .; V gene: TRBV2; J gene: TRBJ2-5; CDR3 protein: CASRWTGGRETQYF; CDR3 DNA: TGTGCCAGCAGATGGACAGGGGGTCGAGAGACCCAGTACTTC
CDR3 length: 14; D gene: TRBD2; clone size: .; V gene: TRBV27; J gene: TRBJ2-2; CDR3 protein: CASGTSGKTGELFF; CDR3 DNA: TGTGCCAGCGGGACTAGCGGAAAGACCGGGGAGCTGTTTTTT
CDR3 length: 14; D gene: TRBD2; clone size: once; V gene: TRBV7-9; J gene: TRBJ2-1; CDR3 protein: CASSSRDYHNEQFF; CDR3 DNA: TGTGCCAGCAGCTCGAGGGACTACCACAATGAGCAGTTCTTC
CDR3 length: 17; D gene: TRBD2; clone size: .; V gene: TRBV10-2; J gene: TRBJ2-4; CDR3 protein: CASSESTLAGGKNIQYF; CDR3 DNA: TGCGCCAGCAGTGAGTCGACTCTAGCGGGGGGTAAAAACATTCAGTACTTC
CDR3 length: 17; D gene: .; clone size: .; V gene: TRBV9; J gene: TRBJ2-1; CDR3 protein: CASSVESGSSSYNEQFF; CDR3 DNA: TGTGCCAGCAGCGTAGAGAGCGGGTCCAGCTCCTACAATGAGCAGTTCTTC
CDR3 length: 15; D gene: TRBD1; clone size: .; V gene: TRBV25-1; J gene: TRBJ1-2; CDR3 protein: CASSEGTGGNYGYTF; CDR3 DNA: TGTGCCAGCAGTGAAGGGACAGGGGGAAACTATGGCTACACCTTC
CDR3 length: 13; D gene: TRBD1; clone size: .; V gene: TRBV5-6; J gene: TRBJ1-2; CDR3 protein: CASSSPGGNGYTF; CDR3 DNA: TGTGCCAGCAGCTCCCCAGGGGGCAATGGCTACACCTTC
CDR3 length: 12; D gene: .; clone size: .; V gene: TRBV30; J gene: TRBJ2-1; CDR3 protein: CAWSRLRNEQFF; CDR3 DNA: TGTGCCTGGAGCCGTCTCCGGAATGAGCAGTTCTTC
CDR3 length: 16; D gene: TRBD1; clone size: .; V gene: TRBV5-1; J gene: TRBJ1-1; CDR3 protein: CASSLADRVVVAEAFF; CDR3 DNA: TGCGCCAGCAGCTTGGCCGACAGGGTTGTGGTCGCTGAAGCTTTCTTT
CDR3 length: 13; D gene: .; clone size: .; V gene: TRBV18; J gene: TRBJ2-7; CDR3 protein: CASSRTENYEQYF; CDR3 DNA: TGTGCCAGCTCTAGAACAGAGAACTACGAGCAGTACTTC
CDR3 length: 11; D gene: .; clone size: .; V gene: TRBV20-1; J gene: TRBJ2-1; CDR3 protein: CSARTRREQFF; CDR3 DNA: TGCAGTGCCCGGACTCGGCGGGAGCAGTTCTTC
CDR3 length: 14; D gene: .; clone size: .; V gene: TRBV9; J gene: TRBJ2-2; CDR3 protein: CASSLQQITGELFF; CDR3 DNA: TGTGCCAGCAGCCTCCAACAAATCACCGGGGAGCTGTTTTTT
CDR3 length: 16; D gene: TRBD2; clone size: .; V gene: TRBV5-6; J gene: TRBJ2-2; CDR3 protein: CASSWGSGGATGELFF; CDR3 DNA: TGTGCCAGCAGCTGGGGGTCGGGGGGGGCCACCGGGGAGCTGTTTTTT
CDR3 length: 15; D gene: .; clone size: .; V gene: TRBV5-1; J gene: TRBJ2-1; CDR3 protein: CASSLERVAYNEQFF; CDR3 DNA: TGCGCCAGCAGCTTGGAACGTGTAGCCTACAATGAGCAGTTCTTC
CDR3 length: 14; D gene: .; clone size: .; V gene: TRBV28; J gene: TRBJ1-5; CDR3 protein: CASSFPGNNQPQHF; CDR3 DNA: TGTGCCAGCAGTTTTCCCGGGAACAATCAGCCCCAGCATTTT
CDR3 length: 17; D gene: TRBD1; clone size: .; V gene: TRBV7-2; J gene: TRBJ1-2; CDR3 protein: CASSSGGGAGGNYGYTF; CDR3 DNA: TGTGCCAGCAGCTCGGGGGGCGGTGCAGGGGGCAACTATGGCTACACCTTC
CDR3 length: 13; D gene: .; clone size: .; V gene: TRBV7-2; J gene: TRBJ2-1; CDR3 protein: CASSLAGRGQQFF; CDR3 DNA: TGTGCCAGCAGCTTAGCGGGCAGGGGCCAGCAGTTCTTC